This T cell receptor beta chain was observed in a study of T cell responses to AZD1222 COVID-19 vaccine (dated by TCRdb to the early 2020s). Broadly, across the study: Because spike-specific TCR depth and breadth did not differ between the two schedules, AZD1222 recipients who got a second dose at roughly 4 weeks were pooled with those who got a second dose at roughly 12 weeks. A total of under 250 trial participants underwent TCR sequencing, of whom 207 had received two doses of AZD1222 and some 25 had received two doses of the MenACWY control vaccine. Trial participants were enrolled by age into 18-55, 56-69 and 70-plus year subgroups, with about 150, 28 and 57 TCR-sequenced participants respectively. The investigation overall reported the following: Spike-specific TCR breadth and depth rose significantly after two AZD1222 doses compared with day 0 and with MenACWY recipients. The 56-69-year group was small, and its depth increase did not reach significance, likely because of low power. Epitopes outside the regions mutated in the B.1.351 and B.1.1.7 variants were reportedly recognized by nearly half of the unique spike-specific TCRs. Participants were mostly white British and included more females than males, and it was suggested by the authors that clonal diversity may have been underestimated. Because no samples from the day 14 peak response were available, repertoires could be characterized only after the peak T cell response. The whole spike protein was spanned by vaccine-associated CD4 TCRs, and dominant responses were seen in regions 160-218 and 743-854. Conclusions about previously exposed vaccinees are limited, since just five to seven AZD1222 recipients were seropositive for SARS-CoV-2 at baseline.

The CDR3 regions of human TCRbeta chains were analyzed by immunosequencing. The study's processing was this. TCRs in the repertoires were matched against a reference library of SARS-CoV-2-specific TCRs that had been generated with the MIRA antigen-specificity platform. Breadth was defined as the fraction of unique TCRs that were SARS-CoV-2-associated, and depth was defined as the fraction of total T cells that were SARS-CoV-2-associated. Using the MIRA data, every spike-specific TCR was mapped to the spike region that the TCR reacted to and assigned to either a CD4 or a CD8 class. Log10-transformed breadth and depth values were compared by one-way ANOVA with Sidak's multiple comparisons tests. Here the immuneACCESS table is served through TCRdb, limited to in-frame sequences with V and J called. Missing clones are a known gap in these copies; in checked studies unresolved V genes cover under half, and the rest lacks a known reason. V, J and clone size are taken as reported in that table, and D and trimming were inferred from the DNA itself. This sample has approximately 160,000 clones in its table, and 91% of those were observed once. Together, the top ten hold 4.4% of the sample.

According to the study, the label for this sample's time point signals: baseline before first vaccination. Vaccinee samples were obtained from the UK trials COV001 and COV002, which included a single-blind randomized controlled phase 2/3 trial of AZD1222 (ChAdOx1 nCoV-19) in healthy adults. For TCRbeta chain sequencing, PBMC samples from trial participants were taken at day 0 and at day 28 after the second dose. The CDR3 sequence holds 14 residues, the cysteine and phenylalanine included. The only DNA kept is the CDR3, 42 bases in frame from the first base. The germline V gene specifies SGHVS as CDR1 and FQNEAQ as CDR2. Unmatched junction bases come to 6, with V trimmed by 3 bases and J by 5 bases. As for this clone: The antigen it recognizes is unknown. Per-nucleotide qualities are absent, and no much larger clonotype sits a single base away.

This receptor chain uses TRBV7-8 and TRBJ1-2, with 7 bases in between that match TRBD1. The receptor was derived from an adult in good health. Sequenced here: peripheral blood, sampled on day 0 of AZD1222 vaccination. The bases read TGTGCCAGCAGCTTGCACACAGGGGAGTATGGCTACACCTTC. It is translated as CASSLHTGEYGYTF.